The clone carrying this T cell receptor (beta chain) has at least ten counts. TCRdb ran MiXCR on the PCR reads. Of more than 15,000 clones detected, roughly 27% appear once; the ten largest clones hold about 13%. The record originates from a study of metastatic and nonmetastatic thyroid tumors. Study in general: Repertoires from malignant and benign thyroid patients were compared across blood and tumor or nodule tissue.

Thyroid surgery was performed in patients who had received no treatment beforehand. The TCR sequence derives from a female donor with papillary thyroid cancer or a benign thyroid nodule (not recorded which). Some clones in this sample may be carry-over from other donors' samples. Sequencing was performed on adjacent normal tissue.

CDR3 sequence reads: CASSFGSGGSNEQFF. Here the CDR3 DNA reads TGTGCCAGCAGCTTCGGTAGCGGGGGGTCGAATGAGCAGTTCTTC. The rearrangement links TRBV7-2 to TRBJ2-1, with 10 bases matching TRBD2. Germline CDR1 and CDR2: SGHTA and FQGNSA. The CDR3 consists of 15 residues. The ends lost 3 bases at V and 7 bases at J; junction bases unmatched: 6.